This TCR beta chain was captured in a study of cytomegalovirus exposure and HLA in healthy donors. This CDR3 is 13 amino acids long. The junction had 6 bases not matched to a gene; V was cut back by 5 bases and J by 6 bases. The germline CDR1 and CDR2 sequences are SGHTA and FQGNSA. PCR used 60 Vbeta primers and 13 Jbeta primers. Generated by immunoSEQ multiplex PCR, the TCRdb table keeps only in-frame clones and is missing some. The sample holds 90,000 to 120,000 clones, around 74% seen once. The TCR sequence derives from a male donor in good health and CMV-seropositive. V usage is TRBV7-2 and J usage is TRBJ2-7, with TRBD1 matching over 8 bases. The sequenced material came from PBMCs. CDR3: CASSPRQGLEQYF. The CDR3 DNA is TGTGCCAGCAGCCCCCGACAGGGGCTCGAGCAGTACTTC.